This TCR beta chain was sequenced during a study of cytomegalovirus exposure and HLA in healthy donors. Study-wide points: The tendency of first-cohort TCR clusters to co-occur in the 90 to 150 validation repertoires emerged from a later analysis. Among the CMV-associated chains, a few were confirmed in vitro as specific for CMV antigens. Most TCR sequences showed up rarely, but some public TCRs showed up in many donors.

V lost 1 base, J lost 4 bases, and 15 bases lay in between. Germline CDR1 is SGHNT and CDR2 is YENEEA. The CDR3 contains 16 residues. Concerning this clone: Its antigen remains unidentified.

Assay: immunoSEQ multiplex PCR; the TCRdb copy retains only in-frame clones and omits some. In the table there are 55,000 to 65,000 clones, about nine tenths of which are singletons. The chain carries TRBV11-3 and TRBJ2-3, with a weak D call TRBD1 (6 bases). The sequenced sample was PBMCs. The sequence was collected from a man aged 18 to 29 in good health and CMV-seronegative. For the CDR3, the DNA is TGTGCCAGCAGCTTAGGGAGCGCAGGGGTTGCAGATACGCAGTATTTT. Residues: CASSLGSAGVADTQYF.